Presented here are 27 T cell receptor beta chains from one specimen sequenced in a study of blood T cell repertoires in COVID-19 (dated by TCRdb to between 2020 and 2021). Libraries came from the immunoSEQ multiplex PCR assay. TCRdb retrieved this table from immuneACCESS and kept in-frame rearrangements only. Not all clones are present; in checked studies, unresolved V genes account for under half, and no reason is known for the remainder. This sample gives more than 70,000 clones in total; about 90% of them show up just once. The ten largest clones capture roughly 5.9% of the sample. Sequencing input: peripheral blood. These receptors all stem from a man aged 50 to 59 with active COVID-19.

The J gene is TRBJ1-2, the V gene TRBV4-2; TRBD1 agrees at 8 bases. The germline V gene encodes CDR1 LGHNA and CDR2 YNFKEQ. This CDR3 spans 17 amino acids. Germline trimming cut 3 bases from V and 2 bases from J; bases unmatched to any gene: 11. This chain's CDR3 is CASSHSGQGGMNYGYTF. CDR3 DNA sequence: TGTGCCAGCAGCCATTCCGGACAGGGTGGTATGAACTATGGCTACACCTTC.

J is TRBJ2-2 and V is TRBV19, with 10 bases that match TRBD1. The CDR3 consists of 13 residues. Germline V gene lookup returns CDR1 LNHDA and CDR2 SQIVND (reference sequence). V was clipped by 11 bases and J by 5 bases; unmatched bases: 5. The CDR3 sequence: CAGRDRGTGELFF. The CDR3 nucleotides read TGTGCCGGCCGGGACAGGGGAACCGGGGAGCTGTTTTTT.

This clone occurred once. This rearrangement joins TRBV18 to TRBJ2-6; perhaps TRBD1 as D (6 bases). Germline V gives CDR1 KGHSH, CDR2 LQKENI. The V gene lost 4 bases and the J gene lost 0 bases, with 16 bases spanning the gap. The CDR3 has 18 amino acids. The CDR3 nucleotides read TGTGCCAGCTCACGTTACTCGGGACAAAACTCTGGGGCCAACGTCCTGACTTTC. Its protein product is CASSRYSGQNSGANVLTF.

This chain joins TRBV5-6 and TRBJ2-2; TRBD1 matches 9 bases. Trimming cost V 4 bases and J 7 bases; bases outside gene matches: 5. Germline loops: CDR1 SGHDT, CDR2 YYEEEE. There are 14 residues in the CDR3. The CDR3 DNA sequence: TGTGCCAGCAGCGCGACAGGGGGTTTCGGGGAGCTGTTTTTT. Protein product: CASSATGGFGELFF.

The chain uses TRBV12-3 or TRBV12-4 and TRBJ1-2; TRBD1 aligns across 8 bases. V was pared by 5 bases and J by 13 bases, with 12 bases of the junction left unmatched. CDR3 size: 13 residues. The CDR3: CASSPNPGQGSTF. The CDR3, as DNA: TGTGCCAGCAGTCCAAATCCTGGACAGGGATCCACCTTC.

This sequence joins TRBV21-1 and TRBJ1-1; the DNA was not compared with TRBD1, the D call given in the table. TRBV21-1 constitutes a pseudogene. CDR3 length equals 15 residues. The CDR3 sequence: CASSKMHSWNTEAFF. The CDR3 DNA sequence: TGTGCCAGCAGCAAAATGCACAGTTGGAACACTGAAGCTTTCTTT.

The gene calls are TRBV7-9 and TRBJ2-5, with 7 bases identical to TRBD1. The CDR3 covers 15 residues. Looked up from germline, CDR1 is SEHNR and CDR2 is FQNEAQ (reference sequence). V dropped 7 bases and J dropped 5; count of bases not matched to a gene: 13. DNA of the CDR3: TGTGCCAGCACCAACACAGGGGCCCGCACGGAGACCCAGTACTTC. Protein sequence: CASTNTGARTETQYF.

This clone was counted only a few times. Here the CDR3 DNA reads TGCGCCAGCAGCCAAGGTCTTCAGGGGGCTGAAGGCTACACCTTC. Protein sequence: CASSQGLQGAEGYTF. V usage is TRBV4-3 and J usage is TRBJ1-2, with TRBD1 matching over 8 bases. The CDR3 length is 15 residues. Trimming cost V 1 base and J 8 bases; bases outside gene matches: 9. Germline-derived CDR1 and CDR2 are LGHNA and YSLEER.

J is TRBJ1-6 and V is TRBV6-5; D gene unclear. In germline, CDR1 is MNHEY, CDR2 SVGAGI. Trimming cost V 6 bases and J 8 bases, with 14 bases left between them. The CDR3 has 14 residues. The CDR3 loop is CASRREWRDSPLHF. In DNA form, the CDR3 reads TGTGCCAGCAGGAGGGAATGGAGAGATTCACCCCTCCACTTT.

The chain links TRBV19 to TRBJ2-7; the match to TRBD1 covers 8 bases. CDR1 LNHDA and CDR2 SQIVND come from the germline V gene (reference sequence). J gave up 5 bases and V 5 bases, and 8 bases lay outside the gene matches. This CDR3 spans 14 amino acids. CDR3 in amino acids: CASSPRQGSHEQYF. The CDR3 bases are TGTGCCAGTAGTCCCCGACAGGGGAGCCACGAGCAGTACTTC.

This clone was seen more than once but under ten times. The chain has TRBV24-1 and TRBJ1-1, with D perhaps matching TRBD1 (5 bases). Looked up from germline, CDR1 is KGHDR and CDR2 is SFDVKD. The CDR3 covers 13 residues. With 4 bases removed from V and 1 base from J, the gap between germline ends came to 6 bases. This chain's CDR3 is CATSETGNTEAFF. CDR3 DNA sequence: TGTGCCACCAGTGAAACAGGGAACACTGAAGCTTTCTTT.

The chain links TRBV7-9 to TRBJ2-3, with TRBD2 identical over 8 bases. The CDR3 length is 17 residues. Germline-derived CDR1 and CDR2 are SEHNR and FQNEAQ (reference sequence). Germline trimming cut 1 base from V and 3 bases from J; bases unmatched to any gene: 9. CDR3 coding DNA: TGTGCCAGCAGCTTAGTCGGGAGGGCCCCCCGGACAGATACGCAGTATTTT. It specifies CASSLVGRAPRTDTQYF.

This chain connects TRBV21-1 to TRBJ1-4; TRBD1 was called by the table and not checked on the DNA. TRBV21-1 is given as a pseudogene. The CDR3 runs to 15 residues. CDR3 DNA sequence: TGTGCCAGCCGAAAAGGAGGACAGGGGAATGAAAAACTGTTTTTT. It codes for CASRKGGQGNEKLFF.

The V gene is TRBV6-5, the J gene TRBJ2-7, with 12 nucleotides matching TRBD1. With 7 bases clipped from V and 4 bases from J, the junction kept 8 bases outside the gene matches. Per the germline V gene, CDR1 is MNHEY and CDR2 is SVGAGI. The CDR3 is 15 amino acids. Written as DNA, the CDR3 is TGTGCCAGCAAAATTCGGGGACAGGGGGCATACGAGCAGTACTTC. This translates into CASKIRGQGAYEQYF.

The V gene is TRBV5-6, the J gene TRBJ2-3, with 13 positions matching TRBD2. Unmatched junction bases numbered 7, after V lost 3 bases and J lost 6 bases. Germline V gives CDR1 SGHDT, CDR2 YYEEEE. This CDR3 region has 16 residues. CDR3 bases: TGTGCCAGCAGCTGGACTAGCGGGAGCCTAACTGATACGCAGTATTTT. Translating it yields CASSWTSGSLTDTQYF.

The chain recombines TRBV19 with TRBJ1-5, with D unresolved. Trimming left V 8 bases short and J 1 base short, with 9 bases between. This CDR3 spans 13 amino acids. Germline V CDR1 and CDR2: LNHDA, SQIVND (reference sequence). The CDR3 sequence: CASADKSNQPQHF. The CDR3 region has the DNA TGTGCCAGTGCAGACAAAAGCAATCAGCCCCAGCATTTT.

This chain connects TRBV19 to TRBJ2-1, with D possibly TRBD2 on 5 matching bases. The CDR3 has 13 residues. In germline, CDR1 is LNHDA, CDR2 SQIVND (reference sequence). Trimming stripped 5 bases from V and 9 bases from J, with 14 bases between. The CDR3 spells CASSLLGGPEQFF. The CDR3 DNA is TGTGCCAGTAGTCTCCTAGGAGGTCCTGAGCAGTTCTTC.

The rearrangement links TRBV27 to TRBJ2-7, with 8 positions matching TRBD2. CDR3 length: 17 residues. V lost 7 bases and J lost 3; bases outside the gene matches: 17. Germline V lookup: CDR1 MNHEY, CDR2 SMNVEV (reference sequence). In nucleotides, the CDR3 is TGTGCCAGCATGCCCCTGACGTTAGGCGGGGGGATCTACGAGCAGTACTTC. Translation gives CASMPLTLGGGIYEQYF.

The rearrangement links TRBV19 to TRBJ2-3, with D possibly TRBD2 on 7 matching bases. V was shortened by 7 bases and J by 4 bases, with 21 bases between the two germline ends. Looked up from germline, CDR1 is LNHDA and CDR2 is SQIVND (reference sequence). The CDR3 consists of 16 residues. The CDR3 region is CASTRGGGPRADTQYF. The CDR3 nucleotides are TGTGCCAGTACCCGGGGCGGGGGCCCGAGAGCAGATACGCAGTATTTT.

This chain joins TRBV9 and TRBJ1-3, with 8 bases that match TRBD1. Germline CDR1 SGDLS, CDR2 YYNGEE. The length of the CDR3 is 14 residues. V was pared by 4 bases and J by 4 bases, with 4 bases of the junction left unmatched. This CDR3 is CASSTGQAGNTIYF. As DNA, the CDR3 is TGTGCCAGCAGCACGGGACAGGCCGGAAACACCATATATTTT.

The gene calls are TRBV28 and TRBJ1-5; TRBD1 matches at 8 bases. Germline V CDR1 and CDR2: MDHEN, SYDVKM. The CDR3 runs 20 residues. Germline trimming cut 2 bases from V and 0 bases from J; bases unmatched to any gene: 15. The CDR3 coding sequence is TGTGCCAGCAGTTTACCCTCGCGAACAGGGGGATCGAATAGCAATCAGCCCCAGCATTTT. It is translated as CASSLPSRTGGSNSNQPQHF.

The J gene is TRBJ2-1, the V gene TRBV6-6; a weak D match, TRBD2 (6 bases). V lost 10 bases and J lost 1, with 14 bases in between. Germline loops: CDR1 MNHNY, CDR2 SVGAGI (reference sequence). The CDR3 runs 14 residues. The CDR3 here is CATLSGGSYNEQFF. The CDR3 bases are TGTGCCACCCTAAGTGGGGGGTCCTACAATGAGCAGTTCTTC.

The rearrangement links TRBV28 to TRBJ2-1, with TRBD1 identical over 8 bases. The CDR3 covers 17 residues. V shed 3 bases, J shed 6 bases, and the junction held 13 bases outside the gene matches. Per germline, CDR1 MDHEN and CDR2 SYDVKM. CDR3 sequence: CASSFLALTGEVNEQFF. The CDR3 coding sequence is TGTGCCAGCAGTTTCCTCGCATTGACAGGGGAGGTCAATGAGCAGTTCTTC.

The chain has TRBV7-2 and TRBJ1-6, with 7 positions matching TRBD1. V lost 4 bases to trimming and J lost 5 bases; unmatched junction nucleotides: 5. Germline V lookup: CDR1 SGHTA, CDR2 FQGNSA. There are 15 residues in the CDR3. The CDR3 loop is CASSYRDRDNSPLHF. In DNA, the CDR3 is TGTGCCAGCAGCTACCGGGACAGAGATAATTCACCCCTCCACTTT. The whole variable domain, filled in from reference TRBV7-2 and TRBJ1-6, reads GAGVSQSPSNKVTEKGKDVELRCDPISGHTALYWYRQSLGQGLEFLIYFQGNSAPDKSGLPSDRFSAERTGGSVSTLTIQRTQQEDSAVYLCASSYRDRDNSPLHFGNGTRLTVT.

This clone was detected only once. The V call is TRBV4-2, the J call TRBJ2-3; 10 bases agree with TRBD2. V shed 0 bases and J 4 bases; nucleotides not matched to a gene: 7. CDR3 length equals 17 residues. Germline V gene lookup returns CDR1 LGHNA and CDR2 YNFKEQ. This CDR3 reads CASSQDLASGSADTQYF. Here the CDR3 DNA reads TGTGCCAGCAGCCAAGATCTGGCTAGCGGGAGTGCAGATACGCAGTATTTT.

In this sample, this clone turned up once. The chain employs TRBV28 and TRBJ2-7, with D maybe TRBD2 (6 bases). Trimming took 2 bases from V and 1 from J, leaving 12 bases between them. The length of the CDR3 is 15 residues. Germline V lookup: CDR1 MDHEN, CDR2 SYDVKM. The DNA for the CDR3 is TGTGCCAGCAGTTTACCAGGGACTCAGTCCTACGAGCAGTACTTC. It is translated as CASSLPGTQSYEQYF.

This chain joins TRBV5-4 and TRBJ2-1, with 11 nucleotides matching TRBD2. The CDR3 is made up of 16 amino acids. Germline trimming cut 0 bases from V and 6 bases from J; bases unmatched to any gene: 5. The V gene's germline CDR1 is SGHNT and CDR2 YYREEE (reference sequence). CDR3 sequence (DNA): TGTGCCAGCAGCTTGGTCCGGCTAGCGGGGGGCAATGAGCAGTTCTTC. Amino acids: CASSLVRLAGGNEQFF.